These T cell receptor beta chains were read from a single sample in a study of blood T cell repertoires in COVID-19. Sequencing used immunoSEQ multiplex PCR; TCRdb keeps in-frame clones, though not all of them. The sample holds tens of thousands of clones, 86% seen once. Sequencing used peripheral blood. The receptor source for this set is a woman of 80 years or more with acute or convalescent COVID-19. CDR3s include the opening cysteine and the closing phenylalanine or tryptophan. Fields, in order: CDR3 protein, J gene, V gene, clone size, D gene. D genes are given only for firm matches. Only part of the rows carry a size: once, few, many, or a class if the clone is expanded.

CDR3: CASTPGSDYGYTF
J: TRBJ1-2
V: TRBV6-6
size: NA
D: NA

CDR3: CASSPRQGRAYEQYF
J: TRBJ2-7
V: TRBV11-1
size: NA
D: TRBD1

CDR3: CASSQEVGGGQPQHF
J: TRBJ1-5
V: TRBV3-1/TRBV3-2
size: NA
D: TRBD1

CDR3: CAAKEGPEAFF
J: TRBJ1-1
V: TRBV12-3/TRBV12-4
size: NA
D: NA

CDR3: CASSPGDGYGYTF
J: TRBJ1-2
V: TRBV18
size: NA
D: NA

CDR3: CASSTGAFTGELFF
J: TRBJ2-2
V: TRBV3-1/TRBV3-2
size: NA
D: TRBD1

CDR3: CASSPTLGQGAEEQYF
J: TRBJ2-7
V: TRBV18
size: NA
D: TRBD1

CDR3: CASSLRTGRNYGYTF
J: TRBJ1-2
V: TRBV27
size: NA
D: TRBD1

CDR3: CASSLEYSGTGLSYGYTF
J: TRBJ1-2
V: TRBV11-2
size: NA
D: TRBD1

CDR3: CASSARQGTNYGYTF
J: TRBJ1-2
V: TRBV28
size: NA
D: TRBD1

CDR3: CATSRDHEGSTEAFF
J: TRBJ1-1
V: TRBV15
size: NA
D: NA

CDR3: CASSATPTGVLVQHF
J: TRBJ1-5
V: TRBV28
size: NA
D: TRBD1

CDR3: CASISTSGGQETQYF
J: TRBJ2-5
V: TRBV19
size: NA
D: TRBD2

CDR3: CASSFGSGLNTEAFF
J: TRBJ1-1
V: TRBV5-6
size: NA
D: NA

CDR3: CASSPPGWEETQYF
J: TRBJ2-5
V: TRBV7-6
size: NA
D: NA

CDR3: CASSRGSNYGYTF
J: TRBJ1-2
V: TRBV3-1/TRBV3-2
size: NA
D: NA

CDR3: CSASAGTLSGELFF
J: TRBJ2-2
V: TRBV20-1
size: NA
D: NA

CDR3: CASSMVRVGEKLFF
J: TRBJ1-4
V: TRBV19
size: NA
D: NA

CDR3: CASNLQGNYGYTF
J: TRBJ1-2
V: TRBV12-3/TRBV12-4
size: NA
D: NA

CDR3: CASSPTGETQYF
J: TRBJ2-5
V: TRBV18
size: NA
D: NA

CDR3: CASSLGLAVRGNTGELFF
J: TRBJ2-2
V: TRBV5-1
size: NA
D: TRBD2

CDR3: CASKEQRYQETQYF
J: TRBJ2-5
V: TRBV6-5
size: once
D: NA

CDR3: CASSYLTGVSYEQYF
J: TRBJ2-7
V: TRBV28
size: NA
D: NA

CDR3: CAISETGTVDTGELFF
J: TRBJ2-2
V: TRBV10-3
size: NA
D: NA

CDR3: CASSLAPGGNEQFF
J: TRBJ2-1
V: TRBV5-1
size: NA
D: TRBD1

CDR3: CASSARDIQYF
J: TRBJ2-4
V: TRBV5-4
size: NA
D: NA

CDR3: CASSEEGVVGNQPQHF
J: TRBJ1-5
V: TRBV28
size: NA
D: NA

CDR3: CASSLRGSQPQHF
J: TRBJ1-5
V: TRBV12-3/TRBV12-4
size: NA
D: NA

CDR3: CASSPREKLFF
J: TRBJ1-4
V: TRBV6-2/TRBV6-3
size: NA
D: NA

CDR3: CASTGWVSGYTF
J: TRBJ1-2
V: TRBV6-5
size: NA
D: NA

CDR3: CASRDRTGGRQTQYF
J: TRBJ2-5
V: TRBV2
size: NA
D: TRBD1

CDR3: CSVVRRRGSRGRAREQFF
J: TRBJ2-1
V: TRBV29-1
size: once
D: TRBD1

CDR3: CSVGQGNQPQHF
J: TRBJ1-5
V: TRBV29-1
size: NA
D: NA

CDR3: CASSLRLNTGELFF
J: TRBJ2-2
V: TRBV9
size: NA
D: NA

CDR3: CASSRGLVGGEQYF
J: TRBJ2-7
V: TRBV11-3
size: NA
D: NA

CDR3: CASNEFSTDTQYF
J: TRBJ2-3
V: TRBV7-2
size: NA
D: NA

CDR3: CAIRATGDNSPLHF
J: TRBJ1-6
V: TRBV10-3
size: NA
D: TRBD1

CDR3: CASSYGDRSYEQYF
J: TRBJ2-7
V: TRBV6-5
size: NA
D: TRBD1

CDR3: CASSSAGGTYGYTF
J: TRBJ1-2
V: TRBV7-3
size: NA
D: NA

CDR3: CASSQQGVNYGYTF
J: TRBJ1-2
V: TRBV7-8
size: NA
D: TRBD1

CDR3: CASSLERTGSNEKLFF
J: TRBJ1-4
V: TRBV5-5
size: NA
D: TRBD1

CDR3: CASSPRTSGRTSYNEQFF
J: TRBJ2-1
V: TRBV9
size: NA
D: TRBD2

CDR3: CASSAGLAAYYEQYF
J: TRBJ2-7
V: TRBV9
size: NA
D: TRBD2

CDR3: CASSPLAAGYRDTEAFF
J: TRBJ1-1
V: TRBV7-9
size: NA
D: NA

CDR3: CASSILAGEETQYF
J: TRBJ2-5
V: TRBV3-1/TRBV3-2
size: NA
D: TRBD2

CDR3: CASSPALAGSTDTQYF
J: TRBJ2-3
V: TRBV7-3
size: NA
D: TRBD2

CDR3: CASSVRDRSYEQYF
J: TRBJ2-7
V: TRBV5-1
size: NA
D: TRBD1